This TCR beta chain is drawn from a study of blood T cell repertoires in COVID-19. Profiled with immunoSEQ multiplex PCR; TCRdb holds only in-frame clones, not every one. Found here are tens of thousands of clones, around 90% of them singletons; the top ten hold 3.5% to 4%. The receptor's source is a man in his forties or fifties with COVID-19, enrolled during active disease. Sequencing was performed on peripheral blood.

CDR3 in amino acids: CASSLIQGTDTQYF. CDR3 in DNA: TGTGCCAGCAGCTTAATTCAGGGCACAGATACGCAGTATTTT. The chain has TRBV7-9 and TRBJ2-3, with D unclear. Germline V gene lookup returns CDR1 SEHNR and CDR2 FQNEAQ (reference sequence). CDR3 length: 14 residues. V lost 2 bases and J 1 base, leaving 7 bases between the germline ends.